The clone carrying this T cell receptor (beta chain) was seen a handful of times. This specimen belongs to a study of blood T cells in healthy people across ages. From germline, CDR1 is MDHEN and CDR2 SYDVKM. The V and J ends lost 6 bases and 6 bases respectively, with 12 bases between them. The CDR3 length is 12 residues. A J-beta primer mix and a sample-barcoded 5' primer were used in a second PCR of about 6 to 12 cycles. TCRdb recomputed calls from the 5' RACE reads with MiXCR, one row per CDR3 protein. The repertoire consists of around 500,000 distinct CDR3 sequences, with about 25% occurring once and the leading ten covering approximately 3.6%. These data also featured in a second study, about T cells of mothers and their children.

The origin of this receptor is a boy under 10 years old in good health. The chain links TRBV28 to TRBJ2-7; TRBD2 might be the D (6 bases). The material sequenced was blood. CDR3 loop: CASRGGGFEQYF. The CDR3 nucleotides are TGTGCCAGCAGAGGTGGAGGGTTCGAGCAGTACTTC.